This TCR beta chain is drawn from a study of blood T cell repertoires in COVID-19. Authors' methods: Scientists estimated how many nucleated cells there were by amplifying reference gene primers. Measured with immunoSEQ multiplex PCR; TCRdb has only the in-frame clones, and not every one. That table gives V, J and clone size, and the DNA gave D and trimming. The table shows roughly 250,000 clones, with around 83% occurring only once. The CDR3 covers 14 residues. Germline V gene sequence: CDR1 SNHLY, CDR2 FYNNEI. V dropped 6 bases and J dropped 4; count of bases not matched to a gene: 6. This clone was observed a handful of times.

Material: peripheral blood. The TCR sequence derives from a woman aged 40 to 50 who had recovered from COVID-19. The rearrangement links TRBV2 to TRBJ2-7; 10 positions agree with TRBD1. Here the CDR3 reads CASRRDRGSYEQYF. The CDR3 coding sequence is TGTGCCAGCAGGAGGGACAGGGGCTCATACGAGCAGTACTTC. The variable domain in full, with the rest retrieved from reference TRBV2 and TRBJ2-7, is EPEVTQTPSHQVTQMGQEVILRCVPISNHLYFYWYRQILGQKVEFLVSFYNNEISEKSEIFDDQFSVERPDGSNFTLKIRSTKLEDSAMYFCASRRDRGSYEQYFGPGTRLTVT.